This TCR beta chain comes out of a study of cytomegalovirus exposure and HLA in healthy donors. Study overall: Earlier work reported around 110 million unique TCR beta sequences from about 180 million T cells. Most donors, about 77% of several hundred genotyped, fell in the Caucasian-associated ancestry cluster.

A multiplex PCR was run with 60 Vbeta primers and 13 Jbeta primers. TCRdb's table, derived via immunoSEQ multiplex PCR, lists solely in-frame clones and lacks some. The sample carries about 97,000 clones, 60% to 75% recorded once. This clone turned up a few times. V shed 0 bases and J 4 bases; nucleotides not matched to a gene: 6. There are 17 residues in the CDR3. Germline CDR1 is MNHEY and CDR2 is SMNVEV (reference sequence). The specimen sequenced was PBMCs. The sequence came from a woman between 40 and 50 years old in good health and CMV-seronegative. The chain recombines TRBV27 with TRBJ2-7; 13 bases fit TRBD2. The CDR3 reads CASSLSYQLAGGYEQYF. CDR3 nucleotides: TGTGCCAGCAGTTTATCGTACCAACTAGCGGGAGGGTACGAGCAGTACTTC.